This TCR beta chain derives from a study of blood T cell repertoires in COVID-19. Study information: COVID-19 samples from acute and convalescent phases originated in the United States, Italy and Spain. Sample material is recorded as cDNA or gDNA derived from T cells, B-cell-depleted T cells, or PBMCs.

CDR1 MNHEY and CDR2 SMNVEV come from the germline V gene (reference sequence). The V end was cut by 6 bases, the J end by 2 bases, with 17 bases between. The CDR3 sequence is 16 residues long. Original processing notes: Using reference gene primer amplification, nucleated cell counts were estimated. Profiled with immunoSEQ multiplex PCR; TCRdb holds only in-frame clones, not every one. V, J and clone size were drawn from that table, and D and trimming were deduced from the DNA. This sample carries 250,000 to 300,000 clones, 83% of them seen once, and the ten largest clones take 5.7%. This rearrangement joins TRBV27 to TRBJ1-5; D is unresolved. The sequence came from an older man with acute or convalescent COVID-19. Material for sequencing was peripheral blood. The CDR3 is CASSPEAGLGNQPQHF. The CDR3 region has the DNA TGTGCCAGCAGCCCAGAAGCGGGTTTAGGCAATCAGCCCCAGCATTTT.